This record concerns one T cell receptor beta chain sequence. Sample treatment: oral pan-JAK inhibitor, 5-10 mg twice daily. The data stem from a study of CD8+ T cells in alopecia areata. Extracted RNA was reverse transcribed into cDNA, the sequencing template. Produced via immunoSEQ multiplex PCR; TCRdb's table is partial and in-frame only. The data contain around 190,000 clones, 55% to 70% of them singletons. The CDR3 extends over 16 amino acids. CDR1 is GTSNPN and CDR2 is SVGIG in the germline V gene (reference sequence). The junction had 10 bases not matched to a gene; V was cut back by 0 bases and J by 3 bases.

V gene TRBV30 combines with J gene TRBJ2-7; 8 bases line up with TRBD1. This receptor was identified in a human donor with alopecia areata. The input for sequencing was CD4+ T cells sorted from blood, taken at week 4, from a patient treated with tofacitinib. This CDR3 is CAWSVGPGQGGYEQYF. CDR3 in DNA: TGTGCCTGGAGTGTTGGGCCCGGACAGGGAGGCTACGAGCAGTACTTC.